This TCR beta chain was identified during a study of a mutant IDH1 vaccine in newly diagnosed glioma. Study at large: The therapy given earlier, which was standard therapy, consisted of radiotherapy, temozolomide, or both, and most of the patients received both.

As to this clone: Antigen unknown.

The CDR3 covers 13 residues. Germline CDR1 ENHRY, CDR2 SYGVKD. Trimming at V came to 7 bases and at J to 7 bases, leaving 3 bases not matched to a gene. Using immunoSEQ multiplex PCR, the repertoire was profiled, and TCRdb retains in-frame clones only, with some absent. The sample lists 110,000 or so clones; roughly nine tenths were seen once. Time point noted: week 11, during vaccination. Mutant IDH1 20-mer peptide, at 300 ug, made up each vaccine dose, with topical imiquimod. The receptor was derived from a woman in her forties or fifties with glioma. V gene TRBV10-3 combines with J gene TRBJ2-1; TRBD2 matches at 11 bases. This sample comprised PBMCs, obtained from a glioma patient whose treatment included an IDH1 peptide vaccine. The CDR3, as DNA: TGTGCCATCACAGCTAGCGGGAGGAATGAGCAGTTCTTC. This codes for CAITASGRNEQFF.